Below are 19 T cell receptor beta chains sequenced from a single sample in a study of T cell responses to AZD1222 COVID-19 vaccine. The repertoire was sequenced with immunoSEQ multiplex PCR; TCRdb's copy has only in-frame clones and lacks some. The table shows 100,000 to 150,000 clones, with 92% occurring only once. The starting material was peripheral blood, obtained on day 0 of AZD1222 vaccination. The receptors originated from an adult in good health.

This chain uses TRBV3-1 (or the pseudogene TRBV3-2) with TRBJ2-1; D gene ambiguous. The CDR3 is 12 amino acids. With 1 base removed from V and 10 bases from J, the gap between germline ends came to 8 bases. Per germline, CDR1 LGHDT and CDR2 YNNKEL (reference sequence). The CDR3 DNA reads TGTGCCAGCAGCCAAGTCGGCGGAGAGCAGTTCTTC. Its protein is CASSQVGGEQFF.

V and J are TRBV19 and TRBJ1-4; a weak D match, TRBD1 (5 bases). The ends were cut back, 3 bases at V and 0 bases at J, with 8 bases in the middle. Germline values: CDR1 LNHDA, CDR2 SQIVND (reference sequence). This CDR3 has 15 residues. CDR3 sequence (DNA): TGTGCCAGTAGTATGGGGCAGACAACTAATGAAAAACTGTTTTTT. Translated: CASSMGQTTNEKLFF.

This clone has just one count. The V gene is TRBV4-1, the J gene TRBJ1-6; weak D call: TRBD1 (5 bases). Germline V gene lookup returns CDR1 MGHRA and CDR2 YSYEKL. This CDR3 has 16 amino acids. The germline V and J ends were trimmed by 7 bases and 5 bases, with 18 bases remaining between them. The CDR3 DNA sequence: TGCGCCAGCACCTCGGGGGGTGGACATGATAATTCACCCCTCCACTTT. The encoded protein is CASTSGGGHDNSPLHF.

The gene calls are TRBV11-2 and TRBJ1-1, with 9 bases aligning to TRBD1. V shed 1 base, J shed 3 bases, and the junction held 9 bases outside the gene matches. CDR1 and CDR2 (germline): SGHAT, FQNNGV. This CDR3 has 17 residues. CDR3 sequence: CASSLGDRVIYDTEAFF. The DNA for the CDR3 is TGTGCCAGCAGCTTAGGGGACAGGGTTATTTATGACACTGAAGCTTTCTTT.

CDR3 sequence (DNA): TGCGCCAGCAGCCCCTCGGGGGGGATATCGACCGGGGAGCTGTTTTTT. Translated, it gives CASSPSGGISTGELFF. This chain joins TRBV5-1 and TRBJ2-2; 8 bases map to TRBD2. This CDR3 spans 16 amino acids. Germline assignment: CDR1 SGHRS and CDR2 YFSETQ. J lost 5 bases, V lost 4 bases, and 10 bases had no gene match.

This clone has just one count. The chain is built from TRBV12-5 and TRBJ2-7; 11 bases are shared with TRBD2. Per germline, CDR1 LGHNT and CDR2 FRNRAP. The CDR3 covers 22 residues. V shed 0 bases and J 0 bases; nucleotides not matched to a gene: 19. CDR3 loop: CASGLVWSSGGPKAVPSYEQYF. The CDR3 DNA follows: TGTGCTAGTGGTTTGGTGTGGTCTAGCGGGGGGCCGAAAGCTGTGCCCTCCTACGAGCAGTACTTC.

This chain links TRBV7-9 with TRBJ1-2; D not certain. Trimming left V 0 bases short and J 0 bases short, with 11 bases between. Germline V gene sequence: CDR1 SEHNR, CDR2 FQNEAQ (reference sequence). This CDR3 has 16 amino acids. CDR3 nucleotides: TGTGCCAGCAGCTTAGCGCTCCCCCAGCCTAACTATGGCTACACCTTC. Protein product: CASSLALPQPNYGYTF.

V gene TRBV9 combines with J gene TRBJ1-1; the D gene is possibly TRBD1 (5 bases). CDR3 size: 17 residues. Per the germline V gene, CDR1 is SGDLS and CDR2 is YYNGEE. Trimming cost V 3 bases and J 0 bases, with 18 bases left between them. CDR3 DNA sequence: TGTGCCAGCAGCGCATCTTGGGGGGAGACAGTGAACACTGAAGCTTTCTTT. Amino acid sequence: CASSASWGETVNTEAFF.

The CDR3 here is CASSLGAQRPPEAFF. The CDR3 DNA reads as TGTGCCAGCAGCTTGGGGGCCCAGAGGCCCCCTGAAGCTTTCTTT. V usage is TRBV5-5 and J usage is TRBJ1-1; unclear D gene. In germline, CDR1 is SGHKS, CDR2 YYEKEE (reference sequence). CDR3 size: 15 residues. V lost 0 bases to trimming and J lost 6 bases, with 15 bases between them.

As regards this clone: In the same sample, other DNA sequences code for this CDR3. The chain employs TRBV19 and TRBJ1-1; TRBD1 matches 9 bases. The CDR3 sequence is 14 residues long. The ends lost 5 bases at V and 1 base at J; junction bases unmatched: 2. Germline V gene data show CDR1 as LNHDA and CDR2 as SQIVND (reference sequence). CDR3 amino acids: CASSLGQGNTEAFF. For the CDR3, the DNA is TGTGCCAGTAGTTTGGGACAGGGGAACACTGAAGCTTTCTTT.

The V call is TRBV7-9, the J call TRBJ2-1; 8 nucleotides line up with TRBD2. The CDR3 totals 16 residues. V lost 3 bases to trimming and J lost 7 bases; unmatched junction nucleotides: 11. Germline CDR1 SEHNR, CDR2 FQNEAQ (reference sequence). The CDR3 DNA sequence: TGTGCCAGCAGCTTGGCGAGCGGGAGAGGTATAAATGAGCAGTTCTTC. Translated: CASSLASGRGINEQFF.

The rearrangement links TRBV11-3 to TRBJ2-1; D is undetermined. There are 14 residues in the CDR3. The germline CDR1 and CDR2 sequences are SGHNT and YENEEA. With 4 bases removed from V and 4 bases from J, the gap between germline ends came to 11 bases. CDR3 DNA: TGTGCCAGCAGCTCCTCGGCCCCATACAATGAGCAGTTCTTC. Translated: CASSSSAPYNEQFF. Complete variable domain (other parts from reference TRBV11-3 and TRBJ2-1): EAGVVQSPRYKIIEKKQPVAFWCNPISGHNTLYWYLQNLGQGPELLIRYENEEAVDDSQLPKDRFSAERLKGVDSTLKIQPAELGDSAVYLCASSSSAPYNEQFFGPGTRLTVL.

The genes are TRBV7-2 and TRBJ2-7, with D perhaps given as TRBD1 or TRBD2 (6 bases each). The germline V gene has CDR1 SGHTA and CDR2 FQGNSA. V was clipped by 6 bases and J by 7 bases, with 16 bases between them. The CDR3 sequence is 13 residues long. The CDR3 DNA is TGTGCCAGCAGGGGGGGCCTCTACGAGGAGCAGTACTTC. Its translation: CASRGGLYEEQYF.

The chain recombines TRBV28 with TRBJ2-3, with 15 bases fitting TRBD2. There are 19 residues in the CDR3. Per the germline V gene, CDR1 is MDHEN and CDR2 is SYDVKM. V lost 4 bases, J lost 6 bases, and 14 bases stayed unmatched. The CDR3 nucleotides are TGTGCCAGCAGTTACCGAACCGGAGGACTAGCGGGAGGGCCGGATACGCAGTATTTT. Protein: CASSYRTGGLAGGPDTQYF. Filled out from reference TRBV28 and TRBJ2-3, the complete variable domain reads DVKVTQSSRYLVKRTGEKVFLECVQDMDHENMFWYRQDPGLGLRLIYFSYDVKMKEKGDIPEGYSVSREKKERFSLILESASTNQTSMYLCASSYRTGGLAGGPDTQYFGPGTRLTVL.

This chain links TRBV5-6 with TRBJ1-2, with TRBD1 matching 7 bases. V lost 1 base to trimming and J lost 3 bases; unmatched junction nucleotides: 9. This CDR3 contains 16 residues. Germline CDR1 and CDR2: SGHDT and YYEEEE. CDR3 amino acids: CASSLKGTARDYGYTF. For the CDR3, the DNA is TGTGCCAGCAGCTTGAAAGGGACAGCCCGCGACTATGGCTACACCTTC.

The V and J genes are TRBV7-9 and TRBJ1-2, with no clear D. With 7 bases removed from V and 2 bases from J, the gap between germline ends came to 14 bases. Germline V gene data show CDR1 as SEHNR and CDR2 as FQNEAQ (reference sequence). The CDR3 length is 14 residues. CDR3 sequence (DNA): TGTGCCAGCACAGCTCGTGTGGGCAACTATGGCTACACCTTC. It specifies CASTARVGNYGYTF.

The J gene is TRBJ2-3, the V gene TRBV6-1; D gene uncertain. Germline V CDR1 and CDR2: MNHNS, SASEGT. CDR3 length: 14 amino acids. Trimming took off 2 bases at V and 12 bases at J, with 18 bases between the two ends. This CDR3 is CASSETNPSTTQYF. CDR3 DNA sequence: TGTGCCAGCAGTGAAACAAACCCGAGCACCACACAGTATTTT.

The genes are TRBV9 and TRBJ2-3; D is undetermined. The CDR3 runs 16 residues. The germline V gene has CDR1 SGDLS and CDR2 YYNGEE. Deletions cut 0 bases from V and 2 bases from J, with 13 bases between. CDR3 in DNA: TGTGCCAGCAGCGTAGCCAACGGTGGTAACACAGATACGCAGTATTTT. It encodes CASSVANGGNTDTQYF.

CDR3 loop: CASSLAIYNEQFF. The DNA for the CDR3 is TGTGCCAGCAGCTTGGCCATTTACAATGAGCAGTTCTTC. The chain has TRBV5-6 and TRBJ2-1; unclear D gene. V shed 0 bases and J shed 4 bases, with 5 bases lying between them. The CDR3 consists of 13 residues. Germline V gene lookup returns CDR1 SGHDT and CDR2 YYEEEE.